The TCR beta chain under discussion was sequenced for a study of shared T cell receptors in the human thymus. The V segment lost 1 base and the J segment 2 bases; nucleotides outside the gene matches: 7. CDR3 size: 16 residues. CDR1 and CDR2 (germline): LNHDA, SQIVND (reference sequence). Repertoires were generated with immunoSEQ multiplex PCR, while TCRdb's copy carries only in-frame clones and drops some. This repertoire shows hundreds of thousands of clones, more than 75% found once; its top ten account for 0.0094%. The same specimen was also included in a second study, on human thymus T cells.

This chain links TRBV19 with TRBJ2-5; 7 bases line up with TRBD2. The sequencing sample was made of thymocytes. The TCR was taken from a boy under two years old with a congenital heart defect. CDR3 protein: CASSIGVSSGQETQYF. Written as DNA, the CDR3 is TGTGCCAGTAGTATAGGGGTGTCTAGCGGTCAAGAGACCCAGTACTTC.